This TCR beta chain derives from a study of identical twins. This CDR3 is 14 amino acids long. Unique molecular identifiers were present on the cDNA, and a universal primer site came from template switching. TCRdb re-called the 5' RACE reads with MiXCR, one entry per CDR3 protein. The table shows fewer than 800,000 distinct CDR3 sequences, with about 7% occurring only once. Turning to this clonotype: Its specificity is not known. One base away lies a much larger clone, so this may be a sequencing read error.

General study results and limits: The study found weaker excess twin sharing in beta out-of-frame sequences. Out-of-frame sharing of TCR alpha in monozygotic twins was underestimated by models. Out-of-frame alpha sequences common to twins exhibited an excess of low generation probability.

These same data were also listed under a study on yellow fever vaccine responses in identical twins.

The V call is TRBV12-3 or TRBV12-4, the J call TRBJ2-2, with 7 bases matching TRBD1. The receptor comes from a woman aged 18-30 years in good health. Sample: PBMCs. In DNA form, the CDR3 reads TGTGCCAGCAGTCCAGACAGGGCTCCCGGGGAGCTGGTTTTT. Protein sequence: CASSPDRAPGELVF.